The 22 T cell receptor beta chains given below trace back to one sample, sequenced in a study of identical twins. TCRdb used MiXCR to reprocess the 5' RACE reads, holding one entry per CDR3 protein. The sample holds hundreds of thousands of distinct CDR3 sequences, around 5.7% seen once. The specimen was naive T cells sorted from blood. The source is a young man in good health.

This clonotype was seen ten or more times. The rearrangement links TRBV6-1 to TRBJ2-7, with a possible D match to TRBD2 (5 bases). The germline V gene has CDR1 MNHNS and CDR2 SASEGT. The CDR3 runs to 13 residues. V lost 9 bases and J 5 bases, leaving 17 bases between the germline ends. This CDR3 is CASTGPVGNEQYF. The CDR3 DNA is TGTGCCAGTACCGGACCCGTCGGGAACGAGCAGTACTTC.

Ten or more counts support this clonotype. The J gene is TRBJ2-5, the V gene TRBV20-1; no reliable D call. The CDR3 totals 15 residues. Trimming cost V 0 bases and J 5 bases, with 16 bases left between them. CDR1 and CDR2 (germline): DFQATT, SNEGSKA (reference sequence). This CDR3 reads CSARETLVNRETQYF. The CDR3 DNA is TGCAGTGCTAGAGAAACCCTAGTTAACCGGGAGACCCAGTACTTC.

This clonotype has a count of ten or more. The chain couples TRBV20-1 to TRBJ1-5, with no clear D. The CDR3 has 16 residues. V was clipped by 4 bases and J by 0 bases, with 16 bases between them. The germline V gene encodes CDR1 DFQATT and CDR2 SNEGSKA (reference sequence). The CDR3 coding sequence is TGCAGTGCTACTAGGTCACGAGGGAATAGCAATCAGCCCCAGCATTTT. This encodes CSATRSRGNSNQPQHF.

This clonotype was observed at least ten times. The V gene is TRBV7-2, the J gene TRBJ2-1; 14 bases fit TRBD2. The CDR3 loop spans 15 amino acids. Germline lookup yields CDR1 SGHTA and CDR2 FQGNSA. Trimming took 3 bases from V and 7 from J; bases not matched to a gene: 2. In nucleotides, the CDR3 is TGTGCCAGCAGCTTTGGGACTAGCGGGGGAAATGAGCAGTTCTTC. It is translated as CASSFGTSGGNEQFF.

This clonotype was seen many times. The J gene is TRBJ2-7, the V gene TRBV5-6; 9 nucleotides agree with TRBD2. The CDR3 loop spans 18 amino acids. The germline V gene encodes CDR1 SGHDT and CDR2 YYEEEE. J lost 1 base, V lost 0 bases, and 11 bases had no gene match. CDR3 coding DNA: TGTGCCAGCAGCTTGGTCTTAGCGGGAGTAAGTACGTCCTACGAGCAGTACTTC. Its protein is CASSLVLAGVSTSYEQYF.

This clonotype was picked up a small number of times. V gene TRBV27 combines with J gene TRBJ2-7; the match to TRBD1 covers 9 bases. The CDR3 runs to 16 residues. V gave up 5 bases and J gave up 1 base; unmatched junction bases: 9. The germline V gene encodes CDR1 MNHEY and CDR2 SMNVEV (reference sequence). The CDR3: CASSAGAGTGSYEQYF. In DNA form, the CDR3 reads TGTGCCAGCAGTGCGGGAGCCGGGACAGGGTCCTACGAGCAGTACTTC.

In its sample, this clonotype was seen many times. Written as DNA, the CDR3 is TGCAGTGCTCGCAGCATACAGGGACTAGCCTCTGGGGCCAACGTCCTGACTTTC. Translated: CSARSIQGLASGANVLTF. The rearrangement uses TRBV20-1 and TRBJ2-6, with TRBD2 matching over 9 bases. The junction had 11 bases not matched to a gene; V was cut back by 5 bases and J by 0 bases. Germline assignment: CDR1 DFQATT and CDR2 SNEGSKA (reference sequence). The CDR3 is 18 residues long.

This clonotype was recorded a few times. In DNA form, the CDR3 reads TGCGCCAGCAGCCAGGGTGGAGCTAGCTCCTACAATGAGCAGTTCTTC. It codes for CASSQGGASSYNEQFF. The chain is built from TRBV5-1 and TRBJ2-1, with D maybe TRBD1 (5 bases). V gave up 4 bases and J gave up 0 bases, with 14 bases separating them. The CDR3 loop spans 16 amino acids. The germline V gene encodes CDR1 SGHRS and CDR2 YFSETQ.

The V and J genes are TRBV30 and TRBJ2-7, with 13 bases identical to TRBD2. V was pared by 5 bases and J by 4 bases, with 5 bases of the junction left unmatched. Germline loops: CDR1 GTSNPN, CDR2 SVGIG (reference sequence). The CDR3 consists of 14 residues. The CDR3 is CAWELAGGMYEQYF. In DNA form, the CDR3 reads TGTGCCTGGGAACTAGCGGGAGGGATGTACGAGCAGTACTTC.

This clonotype was seen at least ten times. V and J are TRBV6-2 or TRBV6-3 and TRBJ2-4, with D hard to call. Germline CDR1 reads MNHEY; CDR2 reads SVGEGT. Trimming removed 0 bases from V and 3 bases from J, with 0 bases in between. The CDR3 runs 12 residues. CDR3 coding DNA: TGTGCCAGCAGTTACTCCAAAAACATTCAGTACTTC. It translates to CASSYSKNIQYF.

V and J are TRBV7-9 and TRBJ1-4; D is unclear. The V gene lost 5 bases and the J gene lost 8 bases, with 18 bases spanning the gap. CDR1 and CDR2 (germline): SEHNR, FQNEAQ (reference sequence). This CDR3 region has 15 residues. Written as DNA, the CDR3 is TGTGCCAGCAGCACGCAGATGATTCAGGCGGAAAAACTGTTTTTT. This translates into CASSTQMIQAEKLFF.

This clonotype was detected ten times or more. V and J are TRBV5-4 and TRBJ2-1, with D maybe TRBD2 (6 bases). The length of the CDR3 is 15 residues. The V end lost 5 bases, the J end lost 8 bases, and 20 bases lay between the germline ends. Germline V CDR1 and CDR2: SGHNT, YYREEE (reference sequence). The CDR3 sequence is CASSSRQGREDEQFF. In nucleotides, the CDR3 is TGTGCCAGCAGTTCAAGGCAGGGAAGGGAGGATGAGCAGTTCTTC. Full variable domain (remainder filled in from reference TRBV5-4 and TRBJ2-1): ETGVTQSPTHLIKTRGQQVTLRCSSQSGHNTVSWYQQALGQGPQFIFQYYREEENGRGNFPPRFSGLQFPNYSSELNVNALELDDSALYLCASSSRQGREDEQFFGPGTRLTVL.

This clonotype was seen many times. The chain uses TRBV29-1 and TRBJ2-5; D tentatively fits TRBD1 or TRBD2 (5 bases each). Germline CDR1 SQVTM, CDR2 ANQGSEA. V was shortened by 3 bases and J by 0 bases, with 17 bases between the two germline ends. The CDR3 extends over 16 amino acids. The CDR3 sequence is CSVDRESPSNQETQYF. CDR3 DNA sequence: TGCAGCGTTGACAGGGAGTCCCCAAGCAACCAAGAGACCCAGTACTTC.

In its sample, this clonotype was seen many times. CDR3 protein: CASSPSGGPNYGYTF. As DNA, the CDR3 is TGTGCCAGCAGCCCATCGGGGGGCCCTAACTATGGCTACACCTTC. This chain uses TRBV12-3 or TRBV12-4 with TRBJ1-2; weak D call: TRBD1 (6 bases). This CDR3 contains 15 residues. V shed 6 bases and J shed 0 bases, with 14 bases lying between them.

V usage is TRBV6-1 and J usage is TRBJ1-5; perhaps TRBD1 as D (6 bases). CDR3 length: 12 amino acids. Germline V CDR1 and CDR2: MNHNS, SASEGT. Trimming removed 10 bases at V and 4 bases at J, with 11 bases between. CDR3 bases: TGTGCCACCGGACAGCTGAATCAGCCCCAGCATTTT. This codes for CATGQLNQPQHF.

This clonotype was found a few times. The gene calls are TRBV11-2 and TRBJ2-1; 11 bases line up with TRBD2. V dropped 2 bases and J dropped 4; count of bases not matched to a gene: 28. Per germline, CDR1 SGHAT and CDR2 FQNNGV. The CDR3 contains 24 residues. The CDR3 loop is CASSLYRSPGPRLAGSGAYNEQFF. The CDR3 nucleotides are TGTGCCAGCAGCTTATACCGAAGCCCGGGTCCCCGACTAGCGGGAAGCGGGGCATACAATGAGCAGTTCTTC. The full variable domain, its missing parts supplied by reference TRBV11-2 and TRBJ2-1, is EAGVAQSPRYKIIEKRQSVAFWCNPISGHATLYWYQQILGQGPKLLIQFQNNGVVDDSQLPKDRFSAERLKGVDSTLKIQPAKLEDSAVYLCASSLYRSPGPRLAGSGAYNEQFFGPGTRLTVL.

This clonotype was observed a handful of times. The chain links TRBV2 to TRBJ2-7, with 10 bases fitting TRBD2. Germline CDR1 reads SNHLY; CDR2 reads FYNNEI. V was clipped by 2 bases and J by 12 bases; unmatched bases: 7. This CDR3 has 13 residues. DNA for the CDR3: TGTGCCAGCAGTGAAACGCCTAGCGGGAGACGGTACTTC. This encodes CASSETPSGRRYF.

The V gene is TRBV7-2, the J gene TRBJ2-5; no definite D call. The V gene's germline CDR1 is SGHTA and CDR2 FQGNSA. There are 16 residues in the CDR3. Trimming pared 0 bases from V and 2 bases from J, leaving 13 bases between. CDR3 nucleotides: TGTGCCAGCAGCTTAGCGCTGGAAGGTTATCAAGAGACCCAGTACTTC. This gives the protein CASSLALEGYQETQYF.

This clonotype was seen ten or more times. The rearrangement uses TRBV29-1 and TRBJ2-5; 7 nucleotides agree with TRBD1. The CDR3 totals 12 residues. V trimming: 4 bases; J trimming: 5 bases; junction bases outside the gene matches: 4. CDR1 is SQVTM and CDR2 is ANQGSEA in the germline V gene. The CDR3 loop reads CSVATGLETQYF. The DNA of the CDR3 is TGCAGCGTTGCGACAGGGCTCGAGACCCAGTACTTC.

This clonotype was seen a few times. The chain recombines TRBV30 with TRBJ1-1; D is unresolved. Trimming left V 0 bases short and J 1 base short, with 9 bases between. The length of the CDR3 is 14 residues. The V gene's germline CDR1 is GTSNPN and CDR2 SVGIG (reference sequence). The CDR3 DNA reads as TGTGCCTGGAGTGTAGGGCTGAAGAACACTGAAGCTTTCTTT. This encodes CAWSVGLKNTEAFF.

The chain couples TRBV28 to TRBJ2-2; 7 bases align to TRBD2. The ends lost 7 bases at V and 4 bases at J; junction bases unmatched: 6. CDR1 and CDR2 (germline): MDHEN, SYDVKM. CDR3 length: 14 amino acids. The CDR3 region has the DNA TGTGCCAGCATGGGGGGGACGGCCACCGGGGAGCTGTTTTTT. This sequence encodes CASMGGTATGELFF.

This clonotype has at least ten counts. In nucleotides, the CDR3 is TGTGCCAGCAGTGATGGGAACAGGCACTACGAGCAGTACTTC. Translation: CASSDGNRHYEQYF. The J gene is TRBJ2-7, the V gene TRBV6-1, with D possibly being TRBD1 (5 bases). There are 14 residues in the CDR3. Germline CDR1 MNHNS, CDR2 SASEGT. V lost 3 bases, J lost 3 bases, and 12 bases lay in between.